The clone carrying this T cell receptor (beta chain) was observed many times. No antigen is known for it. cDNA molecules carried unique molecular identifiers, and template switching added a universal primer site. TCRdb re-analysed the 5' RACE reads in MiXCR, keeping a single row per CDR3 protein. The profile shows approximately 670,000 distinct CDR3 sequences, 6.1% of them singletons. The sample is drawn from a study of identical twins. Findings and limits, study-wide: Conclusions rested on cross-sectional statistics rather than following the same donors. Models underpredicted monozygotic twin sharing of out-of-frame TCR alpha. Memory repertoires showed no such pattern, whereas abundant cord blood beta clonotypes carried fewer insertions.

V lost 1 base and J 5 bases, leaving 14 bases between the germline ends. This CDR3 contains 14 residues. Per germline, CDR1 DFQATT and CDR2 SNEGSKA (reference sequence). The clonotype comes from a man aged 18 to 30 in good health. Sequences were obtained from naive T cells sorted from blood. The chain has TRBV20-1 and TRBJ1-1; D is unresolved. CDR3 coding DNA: TGCAGTGCTAGAGTCGTGGGCGGGGTGACTGAAGCTTTCTTT. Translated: CSARVVGGVTEAFF.